Below are 13 T cell receptor beta chains sequenced from a single sample in a study of T cell repertoires in cytomegalovirus infection. TCRdb ran MiXCR on the reads and lists one entry per CDR3 protein. The table has roughly 500,000 distinct CDR3 sequences, 10% to 12% seen once. The sequencing input was PBMCs. The receptors here all came from a human donor in good health (CMV status not recorded). Some clones in this sample may be carry-over from other donors' samples.

This clonotype was counted ten times or more. The rearrangement uses TRBV20-1 and TRBJ2-2; D unclear. Germline V gene data show CDR1 as DFQATT and CDR2 as SNEGSKA (reference sequence). The V end was cut by 3 bases, the J end by 1 base, with 9 bases between. The CDR3 totals 14 residues. DNA of the CDR3: TGCAGTGCTAGCAGGCTAGTGAACACCGGGGAGCTGTTTTTT. It encodes CSASRLVNTGELFF.

This clonotype was detected many times. V gene TRBV28 combines with J gene TRBJ2-5, with D possibly matching TRBD1 (6 bases). The CDR3 has 12 residues. Deletions cut 5 bases from V and 5 bases from J, with 9 bases between. CDR1 and CDR2 from the germline V gene are MDHEN and SYDVKM. The CDR3 sequence: CASSPQGETQYF. The CDR3 DNA is TGTGCCAGCAGTCCTCAGGGGGAGACCCAGTACTTC.

At least ten counts were recorded for this clonotype. The chain couples TRBV27 to TRBJ1-2, with D possibly being TRBD1 (5 bases). Germline CDR1 is MNHEY and CDR2 is SMNVEV (reference sequence). This CDR3 has 12 residues. Trimming stripped 5 bases from V and 6 bases from J, with 10 bases between. The CDR3 protein is CASSKMGDGYTF. DNA of the CDR3: TGTGCCAGCAGTAAAATGGGGGATGGCTACACCTTC.

This clonotype has ten or more counts. The chain links TRBV11-2 to TRBJ2-5; D unclear. Trimming pared 3 bases from V and 2 bases from J, leaving 10 bases between. This CDR3 has 14 residues. From germline, CDR1 is SGHAT and CDR2 FQNNGV. CDR3 loop: CASSFNRGQETQYF. Written as DNA, the CDR3 is TGTGCCAGCAGCTTTAACAGAGGACAAGAGACCCAGTACTTC.

This clonotype was observed a few times. The CDR3 coding sequence is TGCGCCAGCAGTTTGAGAGACAGGGGCCCAGATACGCAGTATTTT. It translates to CASSLRDRGPDTQYF. The chain employs TRBV5-1 and TRBJ2-3, with 8 bases aligning to TRBD1. The CDR3 sequence is 15 residues long. CDR1 and CDR2 from the germline V gene are SGHRS and YFSETQ. J was trimmed by 4 bases and V by 5 bases; bases with no gene match: 9.

This clonotype was seen at least ten times. The rearrangement joins TRBV7-9 to TRBJ1-5; 11 positions match TRBD1. V trimming: 5 bases; J trimming: 4 bases; junction bases outside the gene matches: 10. The CDR3 runs to 17 residues. Germline CDR1 SEHNR, CDR2 FQNEAQ (reference sequence). CDR3 in amino acids: CASSPGTGGIGNQPQHF. DNA of the CDR3: TGTGCCAGCAGCCCCGGGACAGGGGGGATCGGGAATCAGCCCCAGCATTTT.

This clonotype was counted between two and nine times. The chain joins TRBV6-6 to TRBJ1-5; D is perhaps TRBD1 (6 bases). CDR1 and CDR2 from the germline V gene are MNHNY and SVGAGI (reference sequence). The CDR3 runs 15 residues. V gave up 5 bases and J gave up 5 bases, with 16 bases separating them. This chain's CDR3 is CASSNRVRGDQPQHF. As DNA, the CDR3 is TGTGCCAGCAGTAACAGGGTGAGGGGGGATCAGCCCCAGCATTTT.

The table lists this clonotype with a few counts. The chain recombines TRBV27 with TRBJ2-5, with TRBD2 matching 7 bases. The CDR3 is 15 residues long. J gave up 1 base and V 10 bases, and 12 bases lay outside the gene matches. The germline V gene encodes CDR1 MNHEY and CDR2 SMNVEV (reference sequence). The CDR3 protein is CATTAGKAPQETQYF. CDR3 coding DNA: TGTGCCACCACAGCGGGGAAGGCCCCCCAAGAGACCCAGTACTTC.

This clonotype was observed a handful of times. The chain uses TRBV5-1 and TRBJ2-7; a possible D gene is TRBD1 (7 bases). CDR1 is SGHRS, CDR2 YFSETQ, per germline. Deletions cut 3 bases from V and 2 bases from J, with 12 bases between. The CDR3 spans 14 residues. The CDR3 region has the DNA TGCGCCAGCAGCTGGAGGGACAGAGCCTACGAGCAGTACTTC. Its protein product is CASSWRDRAYEQYF.

V gene TRBV20-1 combines with J gene TRBJ2-3; 10 bases map to TRBD2. Unmatched junction bases numbered 5, after V lost 5 bases and J lost 3 bases. Looked up from germline, CDR1 is DFQATT and CDR2 is SNEGSKA (reference sequence). The CDR3 totals 14 residues. This CDR3 is CSAASGSSTDTQYF. CDR3 coding DNA: TGCAGTGCTGCTAGCGGGAGTAGTACAGATACGCAGTATTTT.

There are many counts of this clonotype. The rearrangement uses TRBV11-1 and TRBJ2-5; D not certain. The V gene's germline CDR1 is SGHAT and CDR2 FQDESV (reference sequence). The CDR3 sequence is 13 residues long. V shed 0 bases and J shed 1 base, with 3 bases lying between them. The CDR3: CASSLAPQETQYF. In DNA form, the CDR3 reads TGTGCCAGCAGCTTAGCACCCCAAGAGACCCAGTACTTC.

The chain employs TRBV18 and TRBJ2-7; 12 nucleotides agree with TRBD1. V shed 3 bases, J shed 7 bases, and the junction held 7 bases outside the gene matches. The V gene's germline CDR1 is KGHSH and CDR2 LQKENI. The CDR3 totals 15 residues. In nucleotides, the CDR3 is TGTGCCAGCTCACCTTGGGACAGGGGGCCGCGGGAGCAGTACTTC. It is translated as CASSPWDRGPREQYF.

This clonotype has only a few counts. The chain combines TRBV29-1 with TRBJ2-7; no clear D gene. Germline CDR1 SQVTM, CDR2 ANQGSEA. CDR3 length: 13 amino acids. The ends were cut back, 4 bases at V and 4 bases at J, with 14 bases in the middle. The CDR3 loop reads CSVVFVSRYEQYF. The CDR3 DNA follows: TGCAGCGTTGTTTTTGTGTCTCGGTACGAGCAGTACTTC.